This TCR beta chain stems from a study of early T cells in non-severe SARS-CoV-2 infection. Study overall: Bulk RNA from unsorted whole blood was sequenced; chains were unpaired.

Study-level points and caveats: Database matching using VDJdb favored anti-spike CD8 responses, with private and CD4 specificities left missing.

Individual cDNA molecules received unique molecular identifiers. TCRdb independently ran MiXCR on the 5' RACE reads; one entry per CDR3 protein. This sample yields tens of thousands of distinct CDR3 sequences, of which roughly 6% are seen a single time; 20% to 30% belongs to the top ten. A note on this clonotype: What it binds is unknown.

The V gene end was trimmed by 1 base and the J gene end by 8 bases; junction bases not matched to a gene: 5. There are 15 residues in the CDR3. Germline CDR1 reads SGHDN; CDR2 reads FVKESK. The chain carries TRBV14 and TRBJ2-1, with TRBD1 identical over 10 bases. Sequenced material: whole blood. This TCR was recovered from an adult who was a healthcare worker with PCR-confirmed SARS-CoV-2 infection or an uninfected control (not recorded which). For the CDR3, the DNA is TGTGCCAGCAGCCAAGGACAGGGGGCTGCCCATGAGCAGTTCTTC. It codes for CASSQGQGAAHEQFF.